This T cell receptor beta chain was observed in a study of cytomegalovirus exposure and HLA in healthy donors listed by TCRdb under 2017. For the wider study: In an earlier analysis of 587 of the donors, approximately 300 Gb of sequence data and 117 million unique TCR beta sequences from some 170 million T cells were reported. The number of typed donors differed by locus: about 620-640 for A, B, C, DRB1 and DQB1; some 540 for DQA1; approximately 610 for DPA1; and around 490 for DPB1. All discovery cohort repertoires had been generated using a single sequencing platform. A later analysis re-examined previously published TCR beta repertoires from more than 600 donors and added high-resolution HLA genotyping to investigate patterns of TCR occurrence. HLA typing covered class I and class II loci at four-digit resolution. Besides the first cohort of about 730 subjects, a separate validation cohort made up of 90 to 150 different subjects was used. Of the approximately 370 genotyped donors, more than 75% were placed in the genetic ancestry cluster associated with self-reported Caucasian donors. Donor age, sex, ethnicity and CMV serostatus were compiled alongside the repertoire data. Genome-wide SNP genotypes for about 60% of the roughly 700 donors were used in a later genetic analysis, which treated that subset as a discovery cohort. High-throughput TCR immunosequencing, statistical association of individual TCRs with disease status, and machine learning were combined to predict cytomegalovirus infection status. Four to six DR-DQ haplotypes were handled as single units for association and clustering, since linkage in the cohort was strong. The study aimed to test whether signatures of past pathogen exposure could be identified by cataloging public T cell receptors. Among a few hundred genotyped donors of the cohort, an average of approximately 230,000 unique TCR beta nucleotide sequences were sequenced per donor, around a sixth of them non-productive. Rather than using new phenotypic data, the later analysis identified candidate immune exposures from TCR beta sequences and from how often those sequences occurred across donors. In an earlier analysis of 500 to 650 of the donors, high-throughput TCR beta sequencing was used to judge whether each TCR beta V gene segment behaved as functional or pseudogenic. Using immunosequencing, the study profiled T cell repertoires from about 650 subjects and related those repertoires to cytomegalovirus serostatus. An early release covering over 500 HLA-typed donors comprised about 290 gigabases of sequencing data and tens of millions of unique TCR sequences. General conclusions and limits of the study: In a later analysis, TCR association rates were found to vary across HLA loci, with the most associated TCRs seen for DRB1 alleles and the fewest for HLA-C alleles. According to a later genetic analysis, donors in an Asian-associated ancestry cluster had fewer N-insertions in productive TCRs than the approximately 710-donor mean. A total of 164 TCR beta chains were listed by the study as associated with cytomegalovirus. An earlier analysis of some 590 of the donors showed that most TCR beta V segments appeared in productive rearrangements either about 87% or about 30% of the time, which broadly matched IMGT annotations. The sequencing pipeline was judged likely to have produced a cluster of highly shared sequence variants as a technical artifact. The classifier was reported to diagnose cytomegalovirus status with high specificity and sensitivity in both the original and validation cohorts. Compared with equally common non-associated chains, HLA-associated TCR beta chains in a later analysis were more clonally expanded and had lower generation probabilities. Because counts were too low, around 17 rarely observed V segments, including chromosome 9 orphons, were left out of the earlier analysis of 587 of the donors. CMV serostatus was the only immune exposure information available for the cohort. According to a later analysis, most CMV-associated TCR beta chains appeared to be HLA-restricted, and the HLA associations seemed to be driven largely by CMV exposure. In a later genetic analysis, a missense DCLRE1C variant was associated with V-gene and J-gene trimming of TCR beta chains, and the association was replicated in an independent cohort. In vitro tests confirmed that three of the cytomegalovirus-associated TCR beta chains recognize cytomegalovirus antigens. Roughly uniform sequencing depth across donors was assumed in presence/absence analyses, although this assumption may not hold. Strong co-occurrence of HLA alleles, especially DR and DQ, made assigning TCR associations to individual alleles difficult. The authors suggested that the approach could potentially be generalized to other disease states and immunological phenotypes. Correlated functional status among segregating V segments might be attributable to linkage disequilibrium, but an unknown experimental factor could not be ruled out. Some IMGT-functional V segments, including TRBV6-2 and TRBV6-3, could not be told apart with the 87-base-pair reads, so those segments were excluded. Because HLA typing was unavailable for some donors at each locus, only the typed subset was used in association tests. A further reported finding was that TCR beta sequences accurately predicted the HLA-A and HLA-B alleles for most subjects in the first cohort. At a false discovery rate of 0.05, a later analysis linked under 20,000 TCR beta sequences to specific HLA alleles. In this cohort, only TCR beta chains were sequenced, and detectable features were limited by the absence of alpha or paired-chain data. While some public TCRs were present in many individuals, most TCR sequences turned up only very rarely across donors. According to a later analysis, parvovirus B19, influenza, CMV and Epstein-Barr virus appeared linked to several top co-occurrence clusters.

Receptors were amplified or captured by the immunoSEQ multiplex PCR assay. The multiplex PCR relied on a mix of 60 forward primers for TCR Vbeta segments and 13 reverse primers for TCR Jbeta segments. The CDR3 region of rearranged TCR beta genes was amplified from genomic DNA with a multiplex PCR assay. The amplified TCR beta libraries were sequenced on the Illumina HiSeq System as 87-base-pair reads. As for the authors' bioinformatics: A later analysis counted about 80 million unique TCR beta chains across the 550 to 700 repertoires, and about 10 million of these chains were shared by at least two donors. Raw reads were error-corrected and collapsed into unique sequences by a nearest-neighbor algorithm in which closely related sequences were merged to remove PCR and sequencing errors. V, D and J gene segments were assigned by aligning CDR3 sequences to IMGT reference sequences. Each retained sequence needed at least a six-nucleotide match to both a V gene segment and a J gene segment. A rearrangement was called productive if the CDR3 had no stop codons and remained in frame with V and J, and every other rearrangement was called non-productive. Following IMGT convention, CDR3 was defined as the stretch from the second conserved V-encoded cysteine up to the conserved J-encoded phenylalanine. Sequences without an unambiguous match to a single V gene segment were excluded from the earlier analysis of approximately 560 of the donors. An earlier analysis of 450 to 650 of the donors called V segments functional above 56.7% productive rearrangements and segregating when the between-donor standard deviation exceeded 5%. To diagnose cytomegalovirus status from the catalog of TCR beta chain sequences, a statistical classification framework was built. A later analysis assigned V and J genes by comparing TCR nucleotide sequences with IMGT/GENE-DB human TR gene sequences. In a later analysis, CDR3 sequences and most-parsimonious VDJ recombination scenarios were assigned using the TCRdist pipeline. In a later analysis, every TCR beta chain was defined by the combination of its CDR3 amino acid sequence and its V-gene family, and reads without a unique V-gene family were dropped. In a later analysis, several hundred highly shared, low-generation-probability nucleotide sequences were removed to address suspected cross-contamination and a sequencing artifact. A later analysis calculated a clonal expansion index for each public chain from normalized within-repertoire ranks of inferred template counts. In a later analysis, generation probabilities were computed using a VDJ recombination model fitted to out-of-frame rearrangements, and the results were checked against IGoR. Hypergeometric tests were used in a later analysis to score TCR-TCR, TCR-HLA and TCR-CMV co-occurrence, with a repertoire-size bias correction applied to the TCR pairs. A later analysis estimated false discovery rates by permuting HLA or CMV assignments 20 times. In a later analysis, co-occurring TCRs were grouped with DBSCAN, and TCRdist sequence similarity was added when clustering was performed within HLA-allele-positive subsets. Repertoires with fewer than 30,000 or more than 120,000 public chains were left out of co-occurrence clustering, as were about five repertoires with anomalous nucleotide sharing. This immuneACCESS table, as held by TCRdb, lists in-frame sequences with V and J called but not all clones. Of the missing ones, under half trace to an unresolved V gene in checked studies; the others have no known cause. V and J calls and clone size are as listed in that table; D and trimming were resolved from the DNA. The sample table holds about 200,000 clones. The top ten clonotypes cover over 0.75% of the sample.

About this clone: Its antigen specificity is not known.

In total, approximately 690 healthy bone marrow donors made up the cohort. All cohort members were sampled while nominally healthy, although unrecorded immune exposures were likely present. The donor was CMV seropositive and belonged to the group of 250 to 300 seropositive cohort members. Each donor provided a peripheral blood sample, and peripheral blood mononuclear cells were used for TCR beta sequencing. Genomic DNA was extracted from the blood cell samples with the Qiagen DNeasy Blood Extraction Kit. From the cysteine up to the phenylalanine, the CDR3 has a length of 15 residues. Left in the record is the CDR3 DNA by itself, 45 bases read in frame from the first base. V loses 2 bases at its end and J loses 15 bases; junction bases beyond the gene matches: 10. The CDR1 and CDR2 encoded by the germline V gene are SNHLY and FYNNEI.

The rearranged segments are TRBV2 and TRBJ2-1; 13 nucleotides in the junction match TRBD2. The clonotype was recovered from a woman in her twenties or thirties in good health and CMV-seropositive. What was sequenced was PBMCs. The CDR3 in this case is CASSESGLAGRRSFF. DNA sequence: TGTGCCAGCAGTGAATCGGGACTAGCGGGGAGACGGTCGTTCTTC. Outside the CDR3, residues come from the reference TRBV2 and TRBJ2-1 proteins, so the full variable domain is: EPEVTQTPSHQVTQMGQEVILRCVPISNHLYFYWYRQILGQKVEFLVSFYNNEISEKSEIFDDQFSVERPDGSNFTLKIRSTKLEDSAMYFCASSESGLAGRRSFFGPGTRLTVL.